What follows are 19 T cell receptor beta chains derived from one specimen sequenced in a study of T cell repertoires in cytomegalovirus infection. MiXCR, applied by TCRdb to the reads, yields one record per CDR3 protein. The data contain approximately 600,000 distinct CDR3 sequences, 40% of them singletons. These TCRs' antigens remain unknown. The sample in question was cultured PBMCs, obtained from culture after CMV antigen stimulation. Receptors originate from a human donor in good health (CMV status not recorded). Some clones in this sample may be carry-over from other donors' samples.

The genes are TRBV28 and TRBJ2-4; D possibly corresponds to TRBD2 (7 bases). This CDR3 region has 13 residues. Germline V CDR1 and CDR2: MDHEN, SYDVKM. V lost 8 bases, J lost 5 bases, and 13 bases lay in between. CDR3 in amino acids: CASRRGGENIQYF. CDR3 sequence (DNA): TGTGCCAGCCGAAGGGGGGGGGAAAACATTCAGTACTTC. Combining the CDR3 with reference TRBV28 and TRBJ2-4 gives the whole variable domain DVKVTQSSRYLVKRTGEKVFLECVQDMDHENMFWYRQDPGLGLRLIYFSYDVKMKEKGDIPEGYSVSREKKERFSLILESASTNQTSMYLCASRRGGENIQYFGAGTRLSVL.

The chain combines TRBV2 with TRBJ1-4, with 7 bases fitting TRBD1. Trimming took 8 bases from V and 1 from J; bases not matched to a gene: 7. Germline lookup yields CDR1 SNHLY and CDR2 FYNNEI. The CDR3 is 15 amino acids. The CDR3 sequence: CASRPGQKTNEKLFF. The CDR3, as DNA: TGTGCCAGCCGACCGGGACAGAAAACTAATGAAAAACTGTTTTTT.

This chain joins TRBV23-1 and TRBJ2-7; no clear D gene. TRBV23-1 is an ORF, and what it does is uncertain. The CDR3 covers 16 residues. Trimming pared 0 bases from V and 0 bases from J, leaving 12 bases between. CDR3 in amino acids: CASSQSHRAPSYEQYF. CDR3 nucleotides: TGCGCCAGCAGTCAATCTCACCGAGCACCCTCCTACGAGCAGTACTTC.

CDR3 DNA: TGTGCCAGCAGTTACTCTCCAGGGGGTAATGGCTACACCTTC. Protein sequence: CASSYSPGGNGYTF. The V and J genes are TRBV6-5 and TRBJ1-2; TRBD1 matches 7 bases. The CDR3 has 14 residues. Germline lookup yields CDR1 MNHEY and CDR2 SVGAGI. The V segment lost 0 bases and the J segment 6 bases; nucleotides outside the gene matches: 4.

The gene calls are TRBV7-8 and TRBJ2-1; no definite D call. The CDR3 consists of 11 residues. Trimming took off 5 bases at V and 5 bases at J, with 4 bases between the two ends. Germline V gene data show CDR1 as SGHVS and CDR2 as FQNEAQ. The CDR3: CASSVNNEQFF. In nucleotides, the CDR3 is TGTGCCAGCAGCGTTAACAATGAGCAGTTCTTC. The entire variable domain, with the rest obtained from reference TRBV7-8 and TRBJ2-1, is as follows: GAGVSQSPRYKVAKRGQDVALRCDPISGHVSLFWYQQALGQGPEFLTYFQNEAQLDKSGLPSDRFFAERPEGSVSTLKIQRTQQEDSAVYLCASSVNNEQFFGPGTRLTVL.

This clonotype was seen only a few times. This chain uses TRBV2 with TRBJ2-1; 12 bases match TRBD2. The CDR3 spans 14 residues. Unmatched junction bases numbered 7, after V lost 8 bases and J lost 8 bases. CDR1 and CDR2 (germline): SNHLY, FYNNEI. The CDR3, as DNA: TGTGCCAGCCAGACTAGCGGGAGTCGTCATGAGCAGTTCTTC. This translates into CASQTSGSRHEQFF.

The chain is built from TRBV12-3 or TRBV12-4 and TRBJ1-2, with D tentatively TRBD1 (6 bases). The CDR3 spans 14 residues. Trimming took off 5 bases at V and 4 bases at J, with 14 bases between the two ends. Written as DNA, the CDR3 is TGTGCCAGCAGTCTGGCGGGGGGGCTCTATGGCTACACCTTC. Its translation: CASSLAGGLYGYTF.

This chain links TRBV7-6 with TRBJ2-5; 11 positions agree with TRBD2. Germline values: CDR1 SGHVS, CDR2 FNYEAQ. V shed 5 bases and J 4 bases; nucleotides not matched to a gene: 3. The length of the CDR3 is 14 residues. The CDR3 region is CASSHGLAGETQYF. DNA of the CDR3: TGTGCCAGCAGCCACGGACTAGCGGGAGAGACCCAGTACTTC.

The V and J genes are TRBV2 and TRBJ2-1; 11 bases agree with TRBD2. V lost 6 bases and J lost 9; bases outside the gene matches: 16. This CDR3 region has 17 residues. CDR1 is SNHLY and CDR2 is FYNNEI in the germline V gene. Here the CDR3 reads CASRLLAGVLTISEQFF. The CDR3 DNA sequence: TGTGCCAGCAGGTTACTAGCGGGAGTTCTGACAATTTCTGAGCAGTTCTTC.

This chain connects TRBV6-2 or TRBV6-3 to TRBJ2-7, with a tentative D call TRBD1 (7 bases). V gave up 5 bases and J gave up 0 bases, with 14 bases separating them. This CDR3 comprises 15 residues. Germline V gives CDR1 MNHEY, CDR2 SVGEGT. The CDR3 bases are TGTGCCAGCAGTGCAGGGGGGAGAGTCTCCTACGAGCAGTACTTC. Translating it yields CASSAGGRVSYEQYF.

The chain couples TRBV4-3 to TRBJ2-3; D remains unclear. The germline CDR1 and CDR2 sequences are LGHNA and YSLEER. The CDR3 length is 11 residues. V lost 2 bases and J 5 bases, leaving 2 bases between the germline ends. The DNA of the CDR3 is TGCGCCAGCAGCCAACAAGATACGCAGTATTTT. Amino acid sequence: CASSQQDTQYF.

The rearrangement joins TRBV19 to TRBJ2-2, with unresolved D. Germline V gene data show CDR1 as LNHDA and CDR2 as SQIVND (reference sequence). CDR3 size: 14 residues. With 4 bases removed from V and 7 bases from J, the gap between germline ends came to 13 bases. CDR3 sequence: CASSSPSRGGELFF. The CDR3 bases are TGTGCCAGTAGTAGTCCCAGTAGAGGCGGGGAGCTGTTTTTT.

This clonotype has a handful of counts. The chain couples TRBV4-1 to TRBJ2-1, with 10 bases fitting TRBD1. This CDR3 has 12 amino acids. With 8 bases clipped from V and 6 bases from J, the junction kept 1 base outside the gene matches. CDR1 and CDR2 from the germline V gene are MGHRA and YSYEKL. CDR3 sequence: CASGDRGNEQFF. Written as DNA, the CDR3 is TGCGCCAGCGGGGACAGGGGCAATGAGCAGTTCTTC.

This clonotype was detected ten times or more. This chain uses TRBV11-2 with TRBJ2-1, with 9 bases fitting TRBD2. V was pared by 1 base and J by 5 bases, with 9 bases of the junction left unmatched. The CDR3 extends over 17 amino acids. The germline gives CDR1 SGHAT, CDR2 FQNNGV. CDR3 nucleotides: TGTGCCAGCAGCTTAGTGATGCGGGGGGGCCGCCACAATGAGCAGTTCTTC. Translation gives CASSLVMRGGRHNEQFF.

The CDR3 sequence: CASGTEGKTQYF. CDR3 bases: TGTGCTAGTGGGACGGAGGGCAAGACCCAGTACTTC. The chain couples TRBV12-5 to TRBJ2-5, with a weak D call TRBD2 (6 bases). Deletions cut 6 bases from V and 6 bases from J, with 11 bases between. In germline, CDR1 is LGHNT, CDR2 FRNRAP. The CDR3 length is 12 residues.

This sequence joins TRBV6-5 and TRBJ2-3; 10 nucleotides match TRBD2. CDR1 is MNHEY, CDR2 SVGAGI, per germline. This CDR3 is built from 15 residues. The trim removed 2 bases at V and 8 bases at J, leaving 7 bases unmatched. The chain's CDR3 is CASSYEAGGPGTQYF. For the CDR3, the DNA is TGTGCCAGCAGTTACGAAGCGGGAGGGCCGGGTACGCAGTATTTT.

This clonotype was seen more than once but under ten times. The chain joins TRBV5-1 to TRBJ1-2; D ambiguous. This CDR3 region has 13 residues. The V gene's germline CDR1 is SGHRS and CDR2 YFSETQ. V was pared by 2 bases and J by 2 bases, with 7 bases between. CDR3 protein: CASSFAENYGYTF. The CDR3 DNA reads TGCGCCAGCAGCTTCGCAGAGAACTATGGCTACACCTTC.

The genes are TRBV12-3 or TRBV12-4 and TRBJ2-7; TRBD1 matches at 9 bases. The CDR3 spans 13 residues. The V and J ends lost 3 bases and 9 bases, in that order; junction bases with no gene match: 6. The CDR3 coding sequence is TGTGCCAGCAGTTTCGGACAGGGGATGGGGCAGTACTTC. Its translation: CASSFGQGMGQYF.

The CDR3 reads CASSSAGTNSPLHF. The CDR3 DNA sequence: TGTGCCAGCAGCTCTGCCGGGACTAATTCACCCCTCCACTTT. This chain joins TRBV27 and TRBJ1-6, with D tentatively TRBD1 (5 bases). The V end was cut by 6 bases, the J end by 6 bases, with 12 bases between. In germline, CDR1 is MNHEY, CDR2 SMNVEV (reference sequence). The CDR3 runs to 14 residues.